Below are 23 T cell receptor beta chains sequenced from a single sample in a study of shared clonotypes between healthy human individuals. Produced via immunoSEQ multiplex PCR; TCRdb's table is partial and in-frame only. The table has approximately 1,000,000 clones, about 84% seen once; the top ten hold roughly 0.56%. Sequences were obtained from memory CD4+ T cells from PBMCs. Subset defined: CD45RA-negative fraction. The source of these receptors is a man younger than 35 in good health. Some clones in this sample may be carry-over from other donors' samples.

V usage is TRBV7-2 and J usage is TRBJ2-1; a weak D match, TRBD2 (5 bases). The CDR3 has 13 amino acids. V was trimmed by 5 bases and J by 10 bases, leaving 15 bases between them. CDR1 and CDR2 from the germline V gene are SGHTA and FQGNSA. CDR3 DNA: TGTGCCAGCAGCCCGGGGTTAGGTCAGGAGCAGTTCTTC. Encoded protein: CASSPGLGQEQFF.

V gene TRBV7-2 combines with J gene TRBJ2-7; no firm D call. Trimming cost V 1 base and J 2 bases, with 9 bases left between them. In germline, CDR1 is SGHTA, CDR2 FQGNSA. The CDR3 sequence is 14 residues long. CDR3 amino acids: CASSLDPGPYEQYF. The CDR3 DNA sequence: TGTGCCAGCAGCTTAGATCCGGGCCCCTACGAGCAGTACTTC.

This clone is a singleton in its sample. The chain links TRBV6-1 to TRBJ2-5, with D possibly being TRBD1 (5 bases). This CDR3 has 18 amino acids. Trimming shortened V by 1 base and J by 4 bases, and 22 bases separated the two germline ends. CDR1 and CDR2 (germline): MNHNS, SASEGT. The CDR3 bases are TGTGCCAGCAGTGAAGGATTGGGTGGGGCAGGGAATTTAGAGACCCAGTACTTC. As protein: CASSEGLGGAGNLETQYF.

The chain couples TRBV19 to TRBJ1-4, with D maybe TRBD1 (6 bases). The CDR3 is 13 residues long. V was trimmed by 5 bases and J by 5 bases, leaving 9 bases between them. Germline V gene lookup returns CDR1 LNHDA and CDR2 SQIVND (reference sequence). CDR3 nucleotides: TGTGCCAGTAGTCAAAGGGGGAATGAAAAACTGTTTTTT. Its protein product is CASSQRGNEKLFF.

CDR3 in amino acids: CASSFPSTGGSASANYGYTF. DNA of the CDR3: TGTGCCAGCAGTTTCCCCTCGACAGGGGGATCGGCCTCAGCTAACTATGGCTACACCTTC. The chain links TRBV27 to TRBJ1-2; TRBD1 agrees at 9 bases. This CDR3 comprises 20 residues. With 3 bases clipped from V and 0 bases from J, the junction kept 17 bases outside the gene matches. CDR1 and CDR2 (germline): MNHEY, SMNVEV (reference sequence).

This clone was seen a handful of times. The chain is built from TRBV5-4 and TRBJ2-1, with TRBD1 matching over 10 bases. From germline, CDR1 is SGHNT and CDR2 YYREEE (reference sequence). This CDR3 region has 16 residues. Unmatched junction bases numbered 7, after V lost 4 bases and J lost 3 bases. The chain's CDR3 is CASSPLGQGGYNEQFF. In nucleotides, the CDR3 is TGTGCCAGCAGCCCCCTCGGACAGGGGGGCTACAATGAGCAGTTCTTC. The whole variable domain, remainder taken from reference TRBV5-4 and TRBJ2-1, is ETGVTQSPTHLIKTRGQQVTLRCSSQSGHNTVSWYQQALGQGPQFIFQYYREEENGRGNFPPRFSGLQFPNYSSELNVNALELDDSALYLCASSPLGQGGYNEQFFGPGTRLTVL.

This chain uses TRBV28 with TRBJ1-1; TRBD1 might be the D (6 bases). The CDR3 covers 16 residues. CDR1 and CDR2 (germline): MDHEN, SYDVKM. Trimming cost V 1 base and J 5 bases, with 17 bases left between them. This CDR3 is CASSLFRGPRITEAFF. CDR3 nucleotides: TGTGCCAGCAGTTTATTTCGGGGGCCGCGTATAACTGAAGCTTTCTTT.

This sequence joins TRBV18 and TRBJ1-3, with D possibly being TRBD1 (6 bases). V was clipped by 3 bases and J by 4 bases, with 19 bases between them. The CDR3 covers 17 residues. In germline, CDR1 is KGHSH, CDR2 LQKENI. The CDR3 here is CASSPVGALSGGNTIYF. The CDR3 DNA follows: TGTGCCAGCTCACCGGTGGGGGCCCTAAGCGGGGGAAACACCATATATTTT.

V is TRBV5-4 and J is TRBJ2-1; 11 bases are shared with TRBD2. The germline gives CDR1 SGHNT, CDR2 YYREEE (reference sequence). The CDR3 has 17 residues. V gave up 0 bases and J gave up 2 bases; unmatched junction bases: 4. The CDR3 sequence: CASSLGGTSGAYNEQFF. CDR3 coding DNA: TGTGCCAGCAGCTTGGGGGGGACTAGCGGAGCCTACAATGAGCAGTTCTTC.

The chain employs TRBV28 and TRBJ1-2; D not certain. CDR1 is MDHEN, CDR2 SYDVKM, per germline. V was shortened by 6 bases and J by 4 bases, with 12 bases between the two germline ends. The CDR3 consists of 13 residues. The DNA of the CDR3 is TGTGCCAGCAGACCCCGGGTCGGCTATGGCTACACCTTC. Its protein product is CASRPRVGYGYTF.

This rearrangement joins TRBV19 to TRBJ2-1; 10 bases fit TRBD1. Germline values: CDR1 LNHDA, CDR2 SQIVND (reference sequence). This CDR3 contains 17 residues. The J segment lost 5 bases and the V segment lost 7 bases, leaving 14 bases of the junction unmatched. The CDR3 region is CASKPQLGQGPNNEQFF. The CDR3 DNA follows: TGTGCCAGTAAACCCCAACTGGGACAGGGGCCGAACAATGAGCAGTTCTTC.

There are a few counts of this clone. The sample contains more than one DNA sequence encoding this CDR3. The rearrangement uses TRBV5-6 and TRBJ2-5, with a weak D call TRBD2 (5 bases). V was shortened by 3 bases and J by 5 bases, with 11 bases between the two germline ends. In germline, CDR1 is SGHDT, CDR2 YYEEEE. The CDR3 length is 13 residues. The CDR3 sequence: CASSSGSGETQYF. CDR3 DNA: TGTGCCAGCAGCTCGGGCTCGGGGGAGACCCAGTACTTC.

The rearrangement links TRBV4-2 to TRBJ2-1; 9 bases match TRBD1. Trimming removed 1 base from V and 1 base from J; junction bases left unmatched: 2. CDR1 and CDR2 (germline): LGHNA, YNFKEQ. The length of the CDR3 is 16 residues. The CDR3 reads CASSQGGTGSYNEQFF. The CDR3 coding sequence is TGTGCCAGCAGCCAAGGCGGGACAGGGTCCTACAATGAGCAGTTCTTC.

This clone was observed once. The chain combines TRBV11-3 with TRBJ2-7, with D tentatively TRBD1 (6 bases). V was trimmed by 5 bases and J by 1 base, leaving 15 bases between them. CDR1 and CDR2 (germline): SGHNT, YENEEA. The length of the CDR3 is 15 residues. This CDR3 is CASSPQQGSSYEQYF. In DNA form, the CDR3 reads TGTGCCAGCAGCCCCCAGCAGGGGTCTTCCTACGAGCAGTACTTC.

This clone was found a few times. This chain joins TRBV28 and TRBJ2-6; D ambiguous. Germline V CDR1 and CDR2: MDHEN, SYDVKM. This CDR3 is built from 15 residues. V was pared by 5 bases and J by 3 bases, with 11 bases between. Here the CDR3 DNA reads TGTGCCAGCAGTCCCACTGGAATTGGGGCCAACGTCCTGACTTTC. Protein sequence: CASSPTGIGANVLTF.

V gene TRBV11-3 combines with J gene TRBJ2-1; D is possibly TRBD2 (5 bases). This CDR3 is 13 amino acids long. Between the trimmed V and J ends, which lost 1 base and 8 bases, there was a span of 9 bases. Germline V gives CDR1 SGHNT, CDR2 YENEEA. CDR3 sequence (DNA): TGTGCCAGCAGCTTAGGAAGCGGATATGAGCAGTTCTTC. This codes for CASSLGSGYEQFF.

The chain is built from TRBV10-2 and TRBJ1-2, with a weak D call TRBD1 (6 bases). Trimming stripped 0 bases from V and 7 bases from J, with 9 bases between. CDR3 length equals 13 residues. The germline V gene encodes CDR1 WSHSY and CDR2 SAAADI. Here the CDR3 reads CASSESRQAGYTF. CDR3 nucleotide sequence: TGCGCCAGCAGTGAGTCCCGACAGGCTGGCTACACCTTC.

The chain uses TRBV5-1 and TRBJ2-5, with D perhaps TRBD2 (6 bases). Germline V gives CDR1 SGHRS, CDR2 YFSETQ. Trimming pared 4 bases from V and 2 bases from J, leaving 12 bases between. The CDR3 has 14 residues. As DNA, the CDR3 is TGCGCCAGCAGCACTTGGGGGGATCAAGAGACCCAGTACTTC. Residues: CASSTWGDQETQYF.

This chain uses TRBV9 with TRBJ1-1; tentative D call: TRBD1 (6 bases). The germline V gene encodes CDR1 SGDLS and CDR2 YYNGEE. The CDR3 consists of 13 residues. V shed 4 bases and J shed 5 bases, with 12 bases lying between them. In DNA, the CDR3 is TGTGCCAGCAGCCGGCAGGGGAATACTGAAGCTTTCTTT. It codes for CASSRQGNTEAFF.

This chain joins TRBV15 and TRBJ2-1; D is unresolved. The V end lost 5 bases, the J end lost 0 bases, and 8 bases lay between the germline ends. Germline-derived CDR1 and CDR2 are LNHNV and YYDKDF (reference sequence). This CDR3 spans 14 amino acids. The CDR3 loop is CATSAMSSYNEQFF. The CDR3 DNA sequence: TGTGCCACCAGCGCGATGAGCTCCTACAATGAGCAGTTCTTC.

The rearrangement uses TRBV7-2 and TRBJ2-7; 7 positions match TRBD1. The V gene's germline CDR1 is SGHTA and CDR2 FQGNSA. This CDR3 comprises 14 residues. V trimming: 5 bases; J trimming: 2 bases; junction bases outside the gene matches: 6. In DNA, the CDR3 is TGTGCCAGCAGCATTTTGCAGGGGGCCTACGAGCAGTACTTC. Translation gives CASSILQGAYEQYF.

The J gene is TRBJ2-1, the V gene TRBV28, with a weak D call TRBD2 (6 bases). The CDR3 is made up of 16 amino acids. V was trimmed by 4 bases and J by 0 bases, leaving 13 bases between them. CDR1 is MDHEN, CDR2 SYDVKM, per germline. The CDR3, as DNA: TGTGCCAGCAGTTCCTTAGCGGTTAGCTCCTACAATGAGCAGTTCTTC. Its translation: CASSSLAVSSYNEQFF.

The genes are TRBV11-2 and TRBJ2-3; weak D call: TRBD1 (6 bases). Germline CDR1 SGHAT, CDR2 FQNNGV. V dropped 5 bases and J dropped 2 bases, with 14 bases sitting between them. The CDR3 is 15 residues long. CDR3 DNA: TGTGCCAGCAGCCCCGACAGGATTTACACAGATACGCAGTATTTT. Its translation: CASSPDRIYTDTQYF.